This T cell receptor (beta chain) was obtained from a study of cytomegalovirus exposure and HLA in healthy donors. Sequencing used immunoSEQ multiplex PCR; TCRdb keeps in-frame clones, though not all of them. The sample yields about 73,000 clones, around 93% seen once. Germline V gives CDR1 SGHRS, CDR2 YFSETQ. The CDR3 is made up of 14 amino acids. Deletions cut 0 bases from V and 4 bases from J, with 9 bases between. It was the approximately 130-subject validation cohort, separate from the roughly 700-subject first cohort, to which the donors belonged. For this clone: Its antigen is unidentified.

Study results and caveats: The majority of TCR sequences were rare, yet some public TCRs appeared in many donors.

Sequencing input: PBMCs. The sequence was obtained from a woman aged 18-29 years in good health and CMV-seronegative. The J gene is TRBJ2-3, the V gene TRBV5-1, with D uncertain. The CDR3 protein is CASSLGLWADTQYF. In DNA, the CDR3 is TGCGCCAGCAGCTTGGGACTTTGGGCAGATACGCAGTATTTT. Using reference TRBV5-1 and TRBJ2-3 for the parts outside the CDR3, the full variable domain is KAGVTQTPRYLIKTRGQQVTLSCSPISGHRSVSWYQQTPGQGLQFLFEYFSETQRNKGNFPGRFSGRQFSNSRSEMNVSTLELGDSALYLCASSLGLWADTQYFGPGTRLTVL.